The 6 T cell receptor beta chains listed next were all sequenced from one sample in a study of monozygotic twins with inflammatory bowel disease. Each CDR3 protein gets one entry in TCRdb, which reprocessed the 5' RACE reads and gives no DNA. This repertoire includes approximately 400,000 distinct CDR3 sequences. Source material: blood. The receptors originated from a human donor with ulcerative colitis or Crohn's disease, or a healthy co-twin of an affected twin (not recorded which).

V usage is TRBV5-1 and J usage is TRBJ2-7; TCRdb indicates TRBD1, and absent DNA this call remains unverified. Germline V gene lookup returns CDR1 SGHRS and CDR2 YFSETQ. The CDR3 extends over 13 amino acids. CDR3 in amino acids: CASSQQGAWEQYF.

The gene calls are TRBV28 and TRBJ2-7. The CDR3 is 11 residues long. Germline CDR1 MDHEN, CDR2 SYDVKM. Here the CDR3 reads CASSVHYEQYF.

This chain links TRBV19 with TRBJ2-3. The CDR3 spans 12 residues. The germline V gene encodes CDR1 LNHDA and CDR2 SQIVND (reference sequence). The CDR3 loop is CASSPKRDTQYF.

The chain is built from TRBV7-2 and TRBJ1-4; the D call from TCRdb, TRBD1, cannot be confirmed without DNA. CDR3 length equals 17 residues. Per germline, CDR1 SGHTA and CDR2 FQGNSA. This CDR3 reads CASSRFGTGQTGEKLFF. Complete variable domain (other parts from reference TRBV7-2 and TRBJ1-4): GAGVSQSPSNKVTEKGKDVELRCDPISGHTALYWYRQSLGQGLEFLIYFQGNSAPDKSGLPSDRFSAERTGGSVSTLTIQRTQQEDSAVYLCASSRFGTGQTGEKLFFGSGTQLSVL.

The chain carries TRBV7-3 and TRBJ1-1; TCRdb proposes TRBD1, but this gene call is untestable without DNA. The CDR3 loop spans 18 amino acids. Germline assignment: CDR1 SGHTA and CDR2 FQGTGA. CDR3 loop: CASSLTTMGPRWDTEAFF.

The rearrangement links TRBV6-1 to TRBJ1-2; as DNA is missing, the TRBD1 call by TCRdb cannot be tested. In germline, CDR1 is MNHNS, CDR2 SASEGT. The CDR3 has 16 residues. CDR3 loop: CASSEPGGIANYGYTF.